The clone carrying this T cell receptor (beta chain) was seen a handful of times. Antigen specificity is unknown. The entry originates in a study of T-cell reconstitution after alpha-beta-depleted transplantation in children. This CDR3 comprises 16 residues. V shed 1 base and J 3 bases; nucleotides not matched to a gene: 7. In germline, CDR1 is SGDLS, CDR2 YYNGEE. Library preparation (for TCRbeta) was performed with unique molecular identifiers. TCRdb reanalysed the PCR reads using MiXCR and keeps one entry per CDR3 protein. This table holds over 400,000 distinct CDR3 sequences, 43% found once. Whole-study results and caveats: Several hundred expanded graft clones reportedly gave rise to the alpha-beta T cells present about two months after transplant. T-cell counts and diversity at one year post-transplant came mainly from newly produced T cells. Day-60 TCRbeta diversity that was high in some patients was derived from surviving recipient T cells and thymic progenitors.

This TCR came from a girl aged 2-10 years with aplastic anemia, due to receive a stem cell transplant. The material was PBMCs, obtained before TCRalphabeta/CD19-depleted stem cell transplant. This sequence joins TRBV9 and TRBJ1-2; 9 bases map to TRBD1. CDR3 in amino acids: CASSVPRTGEDYGYTF. The CDR3 region has the DNA TGTGCCAGCAGCGTACCCCGGACAGGGGAAGACTATGGCTACACCTTC.